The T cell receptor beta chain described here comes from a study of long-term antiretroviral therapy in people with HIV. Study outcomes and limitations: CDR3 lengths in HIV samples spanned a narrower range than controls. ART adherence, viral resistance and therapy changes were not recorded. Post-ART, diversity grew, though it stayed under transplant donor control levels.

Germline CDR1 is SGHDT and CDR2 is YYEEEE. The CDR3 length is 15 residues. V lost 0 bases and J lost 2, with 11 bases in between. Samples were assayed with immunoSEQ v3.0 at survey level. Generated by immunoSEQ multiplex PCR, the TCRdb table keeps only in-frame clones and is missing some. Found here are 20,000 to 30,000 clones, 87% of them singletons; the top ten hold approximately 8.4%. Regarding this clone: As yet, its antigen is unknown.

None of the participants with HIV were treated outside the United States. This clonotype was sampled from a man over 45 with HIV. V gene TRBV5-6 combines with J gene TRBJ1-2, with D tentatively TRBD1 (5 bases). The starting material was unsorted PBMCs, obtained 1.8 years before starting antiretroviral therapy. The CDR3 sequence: CASSLGQGVNYGYTF. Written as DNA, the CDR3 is TGTGCCAGCAGCTTGGGGCAGGGTGTGAACTATGGCTACACCTTC.